The 18 T cell receptor beta chains given below trace back to one sample, sequenced in a study of blood T cell repertoires in COVID-19. Clones were read by immunoSEQ multiplex PCR, and TCRdb kept only the in-frame ones, dropping some. The table includes more than 300,000 clones, roughly 82% detected once. The material sequenced was peripheral blood. The receptors were sampled from a woman aged 50 to 60 with acute or convalescent COVID-19.

The V call is TRBV5-4, the J call TRBJ2-2, with D possibly being TRBD2 (6 bases). Germline CDR1 is SGHNT and CDR2 is YYREEE (reference sequence). The V end was cut by 3 bases, the J end by 2 bases, with 11 bases between. CDR3 size: 15 residues. CDR3 DNA: TGTGCCAGCAGCTGGGGGACTCAAAACACCGGGGAGCTGTTTTTT. This translates into CASSWGTQNTGELFF.

This clone was counted only a few times. The chain recombines TRBV5-4 with TRBJ2-5; 13 nucleotides line up with TRBD2. Germline CDR1 SGHNT, CDR2 YYREEE (reference sequence). V lost 4 bases, J lost 5 bases, and 17 bases stayed unmatched. The CDR3 extends over 19 amino acids. This CDR3 reads CASSKGLAGYPGSEETQYF. The CDR3 DNA reads as TGTGCCAGCAGCAAGGGACTAGCGGGATATCCGGGCTCGGAGGAGACCCAGTACTTC.

This clone was detected only once. This sequence joins TRBV27 and TRBJ1-4; D gene uncertain. Germline CDR1 MNHEY, CDR2 SMNVEV (reference sequence). The ends were cut back, 0 bases at V and 8 bases at J, with 7 bases in the middle. There are 13 residues in the CDR3. The CDR3 protein is CASSLSAAEKLFF. The CDR3 DNA reads TGTGCCAGCAGTTTATCAGCGGCGGAAAAACTGTTTTTT.

In this sample, this clone turned up once. In the same sample, other DNA sequences code for this CDR3. The chain links TRBV9 to TRBJ2-7, with 9 nucleotides matching TRBD2. The V gene's germline CDR1 is SGDLS and CDR2 YYNGEE. CDR3 length equals 15 residues. V shed 0 bases and J 1 base; nucleotides not matched to a gene: 2. The CDR3 region has the DNA TGTGCCAGCAGCGTAGGACTAGCGGATTCCTACGAGCAGTACTTC. It yields the protein CASSVGLADSYEQYF. Variable domain in full (rest from reference TRBV9 and TRBJ2-7): DSGVTQTPKHLITATGQRVTLRCSPRSGDLSVYWYQQSLDQGLQFLIQYYNGEERAKGNILERFSAQQFPDLHSELNLSSLELGDSALYFCASSVGLADSYEQYFGPGTRLTVT.

V usage is TRBV9 and J usage is TRBJ2-1, with 7 bases matching TRBD1. Germline V gives CDR1 SGDLS, CDR2 YYNGEE. This CDR3 contains 15 residues. After removal of 2 bases from V and 6 bases from J, the junction contained 8 bases not matched to a gene. The CDR3 coding sequence is TGTGCCAGCAGCGTCGAGACCCGGGACAGCAATGAGCAGTTCTTC. Translation gives CASSVETRDSNEQFF.

The chain is built from TRBV23-1 and TRBJ2-7; TRBD1 might be the D (6 bases). TRBV23-1 qualifies as an ORF whose function is uncertain. The CDR3 loop spans 15 amino acids. V lost 2 bases, J lost 0 bases, and 11 bases lay in between. The CDR3 nucleotides are TGCGCCAGCAGTCAACCTTGGACAGCCTCCTACGAGCAGTACTTC. Its translation: CASSQPWTASYEQYF.

V is TRBV10-3 and J is TRBJ2-1; D perhaps matches TRBD2 (6 bases). V was trimmed by 2 bases and J by 0 bases, leaving 11 bases between them. This CDR3 contains 16 residues. CDR1 and CDR2 from the germline V gene are ENHRY and SYGVKD. The CDR3 spells CAISEPGDSSYNEQFF. The CDR3 DNA reads TGTGCCATCAGTGAGCCGGGGGACTCCTCCTACAATGAGCAGTTCTTC.

The rearrangement joins TRBV11-2 to TRBJ1-2, with TRBD1 identical over 8 bases. The germline V gene encodes CDR1 SGHAT and CDR2 FQNNGV. The CDR3 consists of 17 residues. Losses at the gene ends were 5 bases for V and 1 base for J; bases not matched to a gene: 12. Written as DNA, the CDR3 is TGTGCCAGCAGCGCCTCGGACAGGGTCCCCTTTAACTATGGCTACACCTTC. It translates to CASSASDRVPFNYGYTF.

The rearrangement joins TRBV9 to TRBJ2-1, with 9 bases aligning to TRBD1. The V segment lost 7 bases and the J segment 9 bases; nucleotides outside the gene matches: 11. Germline assignment: CDR1 SGDLS and CDR2 YYNGEE. CDR3 length: 14 amino acids. The DNA of the CDR3 is TGTGCCAGCGCTTTATCCGGGACAGGGATTGAGCAGTTCTTC. This sequence encodes CASALSGTGIEQFF.

This clone occurred once. The rearrangement joins TRBV19 to TRBJ2-4, with D perhaps matching TRBD2 (7 bases). Germline values: CDR1 LNHDA, CDR2 SQIVND (reference sequence). V was shortened by 5 bases and J by 11 bases, with 16 bases between the two germline ends. The CDR3 contains 13 residues. The CDR3 here is CASSWGPSGVQYF. DNA for the CDR3: TGTGCCAGTAGTTGGGGGCCTAGCGGTGTTCAGTACTTC.

The CDR3 DNA follows: TGTGCCAGCACCCCGACAGCGAGCTCCTACAATGAGCAGTTCTTC. Encoded protein: CASTPTASSYNEQFF. The chain combines TRBV6-5 with TRBJ2-1; the D gene is possibly TRBD1 (5 bases). This CDR3 region has 15 residues. From germline, CDR1 is MNHEY and CDR2 SVGAGI. The V gene lost 7 bases and the J gene lost 0 bases, with 13 bases spanning the gap.

As DNA, the CDR3 is TGTGCCAGCAGCTCCTCGGGGGTCCAGACCCAGTACTTC. It specifies CASSSSGVQTQYF. This chain uses TRBV7-3 with TRBJ2-5; a weak D match, TRBD2 (6 bases). V gave up 4 bases and J gave up 6 bases, with 12 bases separating them. The CDR3 spans 13 residues. Germline V gene data show CDR1 as SGHTA and CDR2 as FQGTGA.

The chain is built from TRBV5-4 and TRBJ2-1, with 13 nucleotides matching TRBD2. V trimming: 6 bases; J trimming: 9 bases; junction bases outside the gene matches: 12. CDR1 and CDR2 from the germline V gene are SGHNT and YYREEE (reference sequence). The CDR3 runs 16 residues. DNA for the CDR3: TGTGCCAGCACCCAGGAGGGACTAGCGGGAATGAGTGAGCAGTTCTTC. Protein sequence: CASTQEGLAGMSEQFF.

This chain links TRBV7-2 with TRBJ2-5; 9 bases fit TRBD2. Trimming removed 2 bases from V and 5 bases from J; junction bases left unmatched: 3. Germline values: CDR1 SGHTA, CDR2 FQGNSA. CDR3 length: 14 residues. The CDR3 DNA reads as TGTGCCAGCAGCTTAAGACTAGCGGAGGAGACCCAGTACTTC. Residues: CASSLRLAEETQYF.

V and J are TRBV7-3 and TRBJ2-3, with D possibly being TRBD2 (6 bases). This CDR3 comprises 14 residues. Trimming cost V 4 bases and J 4 bases, with 12 bases left between them. The germline gives CDR1 SGHTA, CDR2 FQGTGA. In DNA, the CDR3 is TGTGCCAGCAGCTCTCCCGGGAGATCAGATACGCAGTATTTT. It specifies CASSSPGRSDTQYF.

This chain uses TRBV18 with TRBJ2-7; 9 bases match TRBD1. The CDR3 is 13 amino acids. Germline trimming cut 5 bases from V and 5 bases from J; bases unmatched to any gene: 4. Germline CDR1 reads KGHSH; CDR2 reads LQKENI. The CDR3 nucleotides read TGTGCCAGCTCAACAGGGGGCGCGGACGAGCAGTACTTC. Encoded protein: CASSTGGADEQYF.

The rearrangement links TRBV24-1 to TRBJ2-2; 7 bases agree with TRBD1. This CDR3 has 16 amino acids. V lost 1 base and J lost 1; bases outside the gene matches: 2. Germline V lookup: CDR1 KGHDR, CDR2 SFDVKD. The CDR3 region is CATSDFRTGNTGELFF. Written as DNA, the CDR3 is TGTGCCACCAGTGATTTCAGGACAGGGAACACCGGGGAGCTGTTTTTT.

The rearrangement links TRBV2 to TRBJ1-4; D is unclear. V lost 3 bases and J lost 8, with 7 bases in between. CDR3 length: 12 amino acids. Germline V gene sequence: CDR1 SNHLY, CDR2 FYNNEI. This CDR3 is CASSENGEKLFF. CDR3 DNA sequence: TGTGCCAGCAGTGAGAACGGGGAAAAACTGTTTTTT.